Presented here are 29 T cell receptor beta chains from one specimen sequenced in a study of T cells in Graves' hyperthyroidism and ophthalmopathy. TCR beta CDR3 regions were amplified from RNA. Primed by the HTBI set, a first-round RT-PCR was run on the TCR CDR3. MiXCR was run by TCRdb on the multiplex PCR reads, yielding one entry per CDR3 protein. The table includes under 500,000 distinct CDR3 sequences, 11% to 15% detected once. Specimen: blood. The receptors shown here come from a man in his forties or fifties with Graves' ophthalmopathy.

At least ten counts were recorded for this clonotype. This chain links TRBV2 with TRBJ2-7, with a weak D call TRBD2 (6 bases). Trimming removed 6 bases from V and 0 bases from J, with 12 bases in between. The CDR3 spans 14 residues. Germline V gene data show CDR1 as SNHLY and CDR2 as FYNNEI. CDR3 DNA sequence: TGTGCCAGCAGGGATAGCGGAGTCTCCTACGAGCAGTACTTC. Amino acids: CASRDSGVSYEQYF.

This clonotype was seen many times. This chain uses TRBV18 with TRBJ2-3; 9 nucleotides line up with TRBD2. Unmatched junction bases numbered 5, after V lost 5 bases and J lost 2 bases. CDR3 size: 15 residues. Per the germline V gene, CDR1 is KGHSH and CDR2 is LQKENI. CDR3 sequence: CASSIAGDPTDTQYF. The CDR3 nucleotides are TGTGCCAGCTCAATAGCGGGAGACCCCACAGATACGCAGTATTTT. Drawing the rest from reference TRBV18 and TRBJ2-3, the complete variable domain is NAGVMQNPRHLVRRRGQEARLRCSPMKGHSHVYWYRQLPEEGLKFMVYLQKENIIDESGMPKERFSAEFPKEGPSILRIQQVVRGDSAAYFCASSIAGDPTDTQYFGPGTRLTVL.

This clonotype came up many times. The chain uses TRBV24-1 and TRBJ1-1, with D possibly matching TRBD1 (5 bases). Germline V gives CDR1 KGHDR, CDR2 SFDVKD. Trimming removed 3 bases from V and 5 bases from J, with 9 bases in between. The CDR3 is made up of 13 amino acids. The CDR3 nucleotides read TGTGCCACCAGTGATCCTGGGGCTACTGAAGCTTTCTTT. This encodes CATSDPGATEAFF.

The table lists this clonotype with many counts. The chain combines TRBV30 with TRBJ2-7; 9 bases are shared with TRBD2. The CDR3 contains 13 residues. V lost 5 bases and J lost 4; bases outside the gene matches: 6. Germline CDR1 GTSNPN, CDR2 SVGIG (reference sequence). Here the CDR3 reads CAWQPGLAYEQYF. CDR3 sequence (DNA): TGTGCCTGGCAGCCGGGACTAGCTTACGAGCAGTACTTC.

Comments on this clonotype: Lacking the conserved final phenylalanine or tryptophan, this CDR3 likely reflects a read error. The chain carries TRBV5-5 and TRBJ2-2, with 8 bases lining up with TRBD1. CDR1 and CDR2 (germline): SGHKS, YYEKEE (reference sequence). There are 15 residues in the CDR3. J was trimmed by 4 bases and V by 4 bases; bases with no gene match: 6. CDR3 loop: CASSRGQGFTGELFS. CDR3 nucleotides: TGTGCCAGCAGCCGAGGACAGGGTTTCACCGGGGAGCTGTTTTCT.

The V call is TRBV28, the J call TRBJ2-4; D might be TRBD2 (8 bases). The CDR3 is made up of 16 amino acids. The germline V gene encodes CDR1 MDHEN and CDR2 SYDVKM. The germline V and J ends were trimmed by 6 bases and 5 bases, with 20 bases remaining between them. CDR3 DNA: TGTGCCAGCAGCCCCGGGAGGGGGCCTAGGGAAAACATTCAGTACTTC. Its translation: CASSPGRGPRENIQYF. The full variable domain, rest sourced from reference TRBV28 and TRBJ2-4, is DVKVTQSSRYLVKRTGEKVFLECVQDMDHENMFWYRQDPGLGLRLIYFSYDVKMKEKGDIPEGYSVSREKKERFSLILESASTNQTSMYLCASSPGRGPRENIQYFGAGTRLSVL.

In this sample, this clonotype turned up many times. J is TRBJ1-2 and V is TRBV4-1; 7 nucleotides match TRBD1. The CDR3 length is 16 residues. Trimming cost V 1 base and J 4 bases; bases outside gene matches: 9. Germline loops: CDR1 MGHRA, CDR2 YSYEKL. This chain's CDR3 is CASSQASAGQRYGYTF. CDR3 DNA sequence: TGCGCCAGCAGCCAAGCGAGTGCGGGACAGCGCTATGGCTACACCTTC.

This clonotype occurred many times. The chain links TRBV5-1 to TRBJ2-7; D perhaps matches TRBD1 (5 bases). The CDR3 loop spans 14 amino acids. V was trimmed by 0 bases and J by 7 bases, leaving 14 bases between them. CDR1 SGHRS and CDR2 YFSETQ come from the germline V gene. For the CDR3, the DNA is TGCGCCAGCAGCTTGGGCCAGGGTGTTGATGAGCAGTACTTC. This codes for CASSLGQGVDEQYF.

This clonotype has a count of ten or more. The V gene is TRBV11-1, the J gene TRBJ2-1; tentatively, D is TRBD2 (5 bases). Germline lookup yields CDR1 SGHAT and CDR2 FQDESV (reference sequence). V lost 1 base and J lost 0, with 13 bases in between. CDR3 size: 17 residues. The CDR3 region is CASSLVPAAPSYNEQFF. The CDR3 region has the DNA TGTGCCAGCAGCTTAGTGCCAGCGGCCCCCTCCTACAATGAGCAGTTCTTC.

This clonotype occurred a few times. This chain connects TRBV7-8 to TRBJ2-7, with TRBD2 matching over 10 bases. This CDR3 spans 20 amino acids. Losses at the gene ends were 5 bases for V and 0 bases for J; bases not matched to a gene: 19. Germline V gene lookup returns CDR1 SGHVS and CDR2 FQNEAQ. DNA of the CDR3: TGTGCCAGCAGCATACCGCCAACGGGACTAGCGCAAAAAAGCTCCTACGAGCAGTACTTC. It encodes CASSIPPTGLAQKSSYEQYF.

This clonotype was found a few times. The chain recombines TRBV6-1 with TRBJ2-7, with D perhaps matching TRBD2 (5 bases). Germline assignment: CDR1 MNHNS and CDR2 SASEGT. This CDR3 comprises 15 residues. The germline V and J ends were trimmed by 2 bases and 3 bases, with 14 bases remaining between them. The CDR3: CASSEPKRGSYEQYF. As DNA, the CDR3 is TGTGCCAGCAGTGAACCGAAACGGGGAAGCTACGAGCAGTACTTC.

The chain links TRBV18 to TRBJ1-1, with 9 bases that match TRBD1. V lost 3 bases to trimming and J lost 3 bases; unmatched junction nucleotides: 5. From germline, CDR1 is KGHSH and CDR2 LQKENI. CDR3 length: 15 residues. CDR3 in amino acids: CASSPGQGLDTEAFF. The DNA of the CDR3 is TGTGCCAGCTCACCGGGACAGGGATTGGACACTGAAGCTTTCTTT.

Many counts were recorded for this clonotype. The CDR3 bases are TGTGCCAGCAGCCAAGCTAGCGGGCCTAGCGGGTTTGGGAATGAGCAGTTCTTC. Amino acids: CASSQASGPSGFGNEQFF. This chain uses TRBV3-1 with TRBJ2-1, with 8 bases that match TRBD2. The CDR3 spans 18 residues. Looked up from germline, CDR1 is LGHDT and CDR2 is YNNKEL (reference sequence). With V trimmed by 1 base and J by 7 bases, 15 bases remained unmatched.

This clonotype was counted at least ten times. The CDR3 nucleotides are TGCGCCAGCAGCCCTGGGACAGGGGGAGGATTTAGGGGGACTGAAGCTTTCTTT. This gives the protein CASSPGTGGGFRGTEAFF. The chain links TRBV5-1 to TRBJ1-1; 11 nucleotides align to TRBD1. V lost 4 bases to trimming and J lost 5 bases; unmatched junction nucleotides: 16. CDR3 size: 18 residues. CDR1 is SGHRS and CDR2 is YFSETQ in the germline V gene.

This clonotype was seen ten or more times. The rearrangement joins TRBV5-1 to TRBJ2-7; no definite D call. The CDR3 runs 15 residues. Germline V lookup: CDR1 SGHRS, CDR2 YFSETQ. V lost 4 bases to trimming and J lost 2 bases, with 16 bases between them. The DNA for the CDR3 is TGCGCCAGCAGCCCCTCCCCGGATCGTACCTACGAGCAGTACTTC. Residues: CASSPSPDRTYEQYF.

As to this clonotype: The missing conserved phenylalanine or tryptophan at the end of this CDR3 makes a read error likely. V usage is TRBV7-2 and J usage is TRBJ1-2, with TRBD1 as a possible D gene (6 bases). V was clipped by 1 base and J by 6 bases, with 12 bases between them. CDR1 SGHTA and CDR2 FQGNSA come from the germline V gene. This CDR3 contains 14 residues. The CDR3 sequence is CASSLVLTGHGYTL. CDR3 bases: TGTGCCAGCAGCTTAGTTCTGACAGGCCATGGCTACACCCTC.

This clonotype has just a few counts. This CDR3 is CASSLDWGGQETQYF. The DNA of the CDR3 is TGCGCCAGCAGCTTGGATTGGGGCGGTCAAGAGACCCAGTACTTC. The chain has TRBV5-1 and TRBJ2-5; D perhaps matches TRBD1 (5 bases). Looked up from germline, CDR1 is SGHRS and CDR2 is YFSETQ. The CDR3 totals 15 residues. With 0 bases removed from V and 2 bases from J, the gap between germline ends came to 11 bases.

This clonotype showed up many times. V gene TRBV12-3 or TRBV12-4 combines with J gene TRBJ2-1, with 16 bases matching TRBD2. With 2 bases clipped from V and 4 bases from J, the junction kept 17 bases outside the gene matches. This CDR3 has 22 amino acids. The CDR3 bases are TGTGCCAGCAGTTTAATTGGGGGCAGGGGGGGACTAGCGGGAGGGCGATACAATGAGCAGTTCTTC. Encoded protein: CASSLIGGRGGLAGGRYNEQFF.

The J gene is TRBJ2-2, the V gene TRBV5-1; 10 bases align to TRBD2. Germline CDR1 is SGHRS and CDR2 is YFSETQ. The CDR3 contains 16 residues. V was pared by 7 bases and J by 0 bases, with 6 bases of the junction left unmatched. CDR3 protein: CASSSGRGPNTGELFF. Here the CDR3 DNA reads TGCGCCAGCTCTAGCGGGAGAGGACCGAACACCGGGGAGCTGTTTTTT.

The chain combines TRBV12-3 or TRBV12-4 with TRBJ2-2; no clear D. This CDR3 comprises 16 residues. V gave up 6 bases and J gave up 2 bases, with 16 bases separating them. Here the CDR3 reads CASRPQVGQNTGELFF. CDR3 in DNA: TGTGCCAGCAGACCCCAGGTTGGTCAAAACACCGGGGAGCTGTTTTTT.

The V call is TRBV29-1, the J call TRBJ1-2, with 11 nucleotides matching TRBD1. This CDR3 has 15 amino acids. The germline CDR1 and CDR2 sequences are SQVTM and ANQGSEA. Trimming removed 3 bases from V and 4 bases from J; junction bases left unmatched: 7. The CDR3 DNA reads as TGCAGCGTTGAGGGGGGTGGACAGGGGGCCTATGGCTACACCTTC. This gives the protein CSVEGGGQGAYGYTF.

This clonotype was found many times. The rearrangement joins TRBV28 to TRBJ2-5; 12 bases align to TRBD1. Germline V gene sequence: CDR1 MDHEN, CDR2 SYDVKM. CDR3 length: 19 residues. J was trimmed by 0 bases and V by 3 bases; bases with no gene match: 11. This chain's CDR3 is CASSLPGTGGGKNQETQYF. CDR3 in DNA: TGTGCCAGCAGTTTGCCCGGGACAGGGGGCGGAAAGAACCAAGAGACCCAGTACTTC.

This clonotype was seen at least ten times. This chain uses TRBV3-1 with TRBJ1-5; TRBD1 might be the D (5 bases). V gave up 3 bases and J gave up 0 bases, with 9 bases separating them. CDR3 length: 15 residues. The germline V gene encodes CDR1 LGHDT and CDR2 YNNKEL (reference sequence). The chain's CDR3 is CASSQQGNSNQPQHF. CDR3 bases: TGTGCCAGCAGCCAGCAGGGAAATAGCAATCAGCCCCAGCATTTT.

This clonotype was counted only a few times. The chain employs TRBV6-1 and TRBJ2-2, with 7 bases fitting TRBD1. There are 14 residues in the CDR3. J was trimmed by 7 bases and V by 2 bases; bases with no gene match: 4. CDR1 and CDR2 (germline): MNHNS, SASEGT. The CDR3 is CASSESQGVGELFF. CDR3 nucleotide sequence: TGTGCCAGCAGTGAAAGTCAGGGGGTCGGGGAGCTGTTTTTT.

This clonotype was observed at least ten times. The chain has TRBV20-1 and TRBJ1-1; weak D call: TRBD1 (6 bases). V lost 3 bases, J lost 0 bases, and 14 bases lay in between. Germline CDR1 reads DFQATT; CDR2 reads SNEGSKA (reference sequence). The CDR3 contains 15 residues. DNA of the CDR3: TGCAGTGCTAGGGTCTTACAGGGTATGAACACTGAAGCTTTCTTT. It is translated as CSARVLQGMNTEAFF.

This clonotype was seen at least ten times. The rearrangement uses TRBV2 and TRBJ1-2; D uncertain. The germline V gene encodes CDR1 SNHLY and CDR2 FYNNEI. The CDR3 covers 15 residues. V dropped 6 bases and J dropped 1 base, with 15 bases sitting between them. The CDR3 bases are TGTGCCAGCAGGGGAGGCGGGCGGCTTAACTATGGCTACACCTTC. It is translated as CASRGGGRLNYGYTF.

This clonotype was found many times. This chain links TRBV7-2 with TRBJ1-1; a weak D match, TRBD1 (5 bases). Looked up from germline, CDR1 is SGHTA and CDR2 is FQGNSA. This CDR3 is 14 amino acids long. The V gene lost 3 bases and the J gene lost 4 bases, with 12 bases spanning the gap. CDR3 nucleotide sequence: TGTGCCAGCAGCTTTTTGGGGCAGGTCACTGAAGCTTTCTTT. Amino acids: CASSFLGQVTEAFF.

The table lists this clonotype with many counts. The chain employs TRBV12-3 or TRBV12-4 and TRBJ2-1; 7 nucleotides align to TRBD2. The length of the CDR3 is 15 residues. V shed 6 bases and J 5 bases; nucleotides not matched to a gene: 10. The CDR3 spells CASRKWPSGDNEQFF. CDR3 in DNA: TGTGCCAGCAGGAAGTGGCCTAGCGGAGACAATGAGCAGTTCTTC.

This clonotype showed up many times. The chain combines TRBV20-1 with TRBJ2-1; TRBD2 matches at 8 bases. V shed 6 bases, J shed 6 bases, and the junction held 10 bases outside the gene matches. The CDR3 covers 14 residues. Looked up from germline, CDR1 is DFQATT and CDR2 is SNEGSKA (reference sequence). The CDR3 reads CSAPSAGGLNEQFF. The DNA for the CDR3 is TGCAGTGCGCCCTCGGCGGGAGGTCTCAATGAGCAGTTCTTC.